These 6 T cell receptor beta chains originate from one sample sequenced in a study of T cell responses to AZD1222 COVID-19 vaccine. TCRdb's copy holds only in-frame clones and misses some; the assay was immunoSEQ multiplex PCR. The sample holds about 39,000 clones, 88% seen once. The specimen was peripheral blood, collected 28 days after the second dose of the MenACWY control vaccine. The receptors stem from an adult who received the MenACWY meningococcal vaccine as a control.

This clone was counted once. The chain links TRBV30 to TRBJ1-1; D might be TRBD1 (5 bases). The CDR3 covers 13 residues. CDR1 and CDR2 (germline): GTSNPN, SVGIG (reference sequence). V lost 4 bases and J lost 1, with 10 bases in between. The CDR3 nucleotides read TGTGCCTGGAAAGGACACGGGAACACTGAAGCTTTCTTT. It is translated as CAWKGHGNTEAFF.

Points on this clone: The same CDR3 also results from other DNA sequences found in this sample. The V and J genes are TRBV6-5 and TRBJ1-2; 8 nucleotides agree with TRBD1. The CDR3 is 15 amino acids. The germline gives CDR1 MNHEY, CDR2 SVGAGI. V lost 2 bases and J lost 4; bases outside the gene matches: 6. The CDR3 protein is CASSYAGQGAYGYTF. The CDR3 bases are TGTGCCAGCAGTTACGCGGGCCAGGGGGCCTATGGCTACACCTTC.

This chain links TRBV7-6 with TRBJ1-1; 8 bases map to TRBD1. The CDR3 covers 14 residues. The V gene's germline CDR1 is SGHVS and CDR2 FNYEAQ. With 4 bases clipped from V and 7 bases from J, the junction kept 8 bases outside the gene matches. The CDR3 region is CASSSDRGYGEAFF. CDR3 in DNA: TGTGCCAGCAGCTCTGACAGGGGATACGGTGAAGCTTTCTTT.

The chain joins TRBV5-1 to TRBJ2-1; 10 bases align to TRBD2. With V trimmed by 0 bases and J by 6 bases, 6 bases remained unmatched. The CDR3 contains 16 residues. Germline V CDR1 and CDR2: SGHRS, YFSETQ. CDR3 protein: CASSLVSSGSPNEQFF. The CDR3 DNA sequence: TGCGCCAGCAGCTTGGTCTCTAGCGGGAGCCCCAATGAGCAGTTCTTC.

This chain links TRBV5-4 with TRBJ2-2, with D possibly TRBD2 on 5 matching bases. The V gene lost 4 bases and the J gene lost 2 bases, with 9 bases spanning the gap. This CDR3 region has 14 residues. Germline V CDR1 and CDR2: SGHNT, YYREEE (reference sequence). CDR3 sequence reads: CASSRTGNTGELFF. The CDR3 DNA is TGTGCCAGCAGCCGGACTGGAAACACCGGGGAGCTGTTTTTT.

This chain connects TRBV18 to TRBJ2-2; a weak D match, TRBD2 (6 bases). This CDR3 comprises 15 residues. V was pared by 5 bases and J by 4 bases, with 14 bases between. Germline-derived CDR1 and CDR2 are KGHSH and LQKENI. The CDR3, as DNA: TGTGCCAGCTCAATGGCGGGATTGAGCACCGGGGAGCTGTTTTTT. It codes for CASSMAGLSTGELFF. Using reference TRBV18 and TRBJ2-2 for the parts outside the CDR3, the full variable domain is NAGVMQNPRHLVRRRGQEARLRCSPMKGHSHVYWYRQLPEEGLKFMVYLQKENIIDESGMPKERFSAEFPKEGPSILRIQQVVRGDSAAYFCASSMAGLSTGELFFGEGSRLTVL.